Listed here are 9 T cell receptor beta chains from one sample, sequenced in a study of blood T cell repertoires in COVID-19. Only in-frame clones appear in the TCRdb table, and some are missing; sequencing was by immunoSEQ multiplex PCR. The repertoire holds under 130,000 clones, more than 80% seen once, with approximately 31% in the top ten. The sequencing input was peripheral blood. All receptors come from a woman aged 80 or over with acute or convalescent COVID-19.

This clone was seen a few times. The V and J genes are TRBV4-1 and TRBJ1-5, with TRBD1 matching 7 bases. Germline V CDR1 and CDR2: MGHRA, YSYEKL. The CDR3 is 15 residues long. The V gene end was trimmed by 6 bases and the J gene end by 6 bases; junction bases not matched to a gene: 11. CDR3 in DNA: TGCGCCAGCAGGCCCACGACAGGGCTGGTTCAGCCCCAGCATTTT. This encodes CASRPTTGLVQPQHF.

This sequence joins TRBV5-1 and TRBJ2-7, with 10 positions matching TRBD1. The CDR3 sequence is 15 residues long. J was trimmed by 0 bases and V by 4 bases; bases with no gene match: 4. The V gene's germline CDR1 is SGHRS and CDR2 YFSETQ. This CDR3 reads CASSPGQGTSYEQYF. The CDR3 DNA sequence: TGCGCCAGCAGCCCGGGACAGGGGACCTCCTACGAGCAGTACTTC.

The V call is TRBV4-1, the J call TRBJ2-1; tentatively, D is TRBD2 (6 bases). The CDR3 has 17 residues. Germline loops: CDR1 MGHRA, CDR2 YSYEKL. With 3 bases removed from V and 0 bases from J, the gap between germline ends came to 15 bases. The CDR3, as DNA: TGCGCCAGCAGCCACTCCCGGGACGGGAGCTCCTACAATGAGCAGTTCTTC. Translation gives CASSHSRDGSSYNEQFF.

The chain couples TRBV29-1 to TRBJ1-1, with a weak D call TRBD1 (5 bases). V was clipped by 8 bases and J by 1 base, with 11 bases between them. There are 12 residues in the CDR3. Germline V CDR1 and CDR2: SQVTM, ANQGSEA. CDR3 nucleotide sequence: TGCAGCATTAGACAGACGAACACTGAAGCTTTCTTT. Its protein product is CSIRQTNTEAFF.

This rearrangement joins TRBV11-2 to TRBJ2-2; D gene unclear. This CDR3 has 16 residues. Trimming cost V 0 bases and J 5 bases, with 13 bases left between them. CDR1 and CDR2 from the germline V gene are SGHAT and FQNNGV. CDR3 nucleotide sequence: TGTGCCAGCAGCTTAGATGCCAGAACGCCGACCGGGGAGCTGTTTTTT. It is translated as CASSLDARTPTGELFF.

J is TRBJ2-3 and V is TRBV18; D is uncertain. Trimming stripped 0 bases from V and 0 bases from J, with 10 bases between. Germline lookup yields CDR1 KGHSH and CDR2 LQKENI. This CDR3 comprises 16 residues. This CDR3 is CASSPPSATSTDTQYF. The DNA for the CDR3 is TGTGCCAGCTCACCACCGTCAGCGACTAGCACAGATACGCAGTATTTT.

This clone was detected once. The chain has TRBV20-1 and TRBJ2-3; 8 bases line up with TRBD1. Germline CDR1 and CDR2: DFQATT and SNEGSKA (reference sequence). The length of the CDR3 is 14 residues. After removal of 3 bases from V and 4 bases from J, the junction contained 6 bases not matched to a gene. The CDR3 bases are TGCAGTGCTAGTGCGACAGGGGCAGCAGATACGCAGTATTTT. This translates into CSASATGAADTQYF.

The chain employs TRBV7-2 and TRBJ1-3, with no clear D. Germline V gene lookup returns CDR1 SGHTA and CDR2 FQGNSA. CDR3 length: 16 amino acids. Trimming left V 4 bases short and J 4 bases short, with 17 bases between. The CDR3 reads CASSYGPVGFGNTIYF. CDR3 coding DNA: TGTGCCAGCAGCTATGGCCCGGTCGGGTTCGGAAACACCATATATTTT. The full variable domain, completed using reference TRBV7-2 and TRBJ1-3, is GAGVSQSPSNKVTEKGKDVELRCDPISGHTALYWYRQSLGQGLEFLIYFQGNSAPDKSGLPSDRFSAERTGGSVSTLTIQRTQQEDSAVYLCASSYGPVGFGNTIYFGEGSWLTVV.

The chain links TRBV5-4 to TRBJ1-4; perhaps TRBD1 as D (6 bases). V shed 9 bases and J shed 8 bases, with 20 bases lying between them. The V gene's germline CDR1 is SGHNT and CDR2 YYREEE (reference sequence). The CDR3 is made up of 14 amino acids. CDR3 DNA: TGTGCCACCTCGGAGGGGGGGGTTAGGGAAAAACTGTTTTTT. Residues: CATSEGGVREKLFF.